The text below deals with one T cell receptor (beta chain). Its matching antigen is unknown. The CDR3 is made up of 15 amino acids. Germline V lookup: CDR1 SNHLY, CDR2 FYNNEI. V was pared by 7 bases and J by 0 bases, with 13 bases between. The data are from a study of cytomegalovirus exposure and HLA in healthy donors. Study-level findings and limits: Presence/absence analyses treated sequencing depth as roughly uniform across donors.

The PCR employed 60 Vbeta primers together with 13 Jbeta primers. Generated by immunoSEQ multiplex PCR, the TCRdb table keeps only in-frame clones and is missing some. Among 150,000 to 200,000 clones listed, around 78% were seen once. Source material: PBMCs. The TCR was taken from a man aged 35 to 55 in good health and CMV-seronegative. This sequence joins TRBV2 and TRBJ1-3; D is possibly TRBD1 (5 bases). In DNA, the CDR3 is TGTGCCAGCACCGACCTGGGGCTCTCTGGAAACACCATATATTTT. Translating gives CASTDLGLSGNTIYF.